The 26 T cell receptor beta chains below were found in one sample sequenced in a study of tumour-infiltrating T cells in Burkitt lymphoma. Clones were sequenced by immunoSEQ multiplex PCR, and TCRdb holds only the in-frame ones, with some missing. Of fewer than 20,000 clones in the sample, roughly 79% were seen once. Sequenced sample: tumor tissue. These receptors were collected from a human donor with diffuse large B-cell lymphoma.

J is TRBJ2-7 and V is TRBV29-1; 7 bases line up with TRBD1. The germline V gene has CDR1 SQVTM and CDR2 ANQGSEA. J gave up 4 bases and V 0 bases, and 9 bases lay outside the gene matches. The CDR3 totals 15 residues. CDR3 loop: CSVEDQERGRYEQYF. In DNA, the CDR3 is TGCAGCGTTGAAGATCAGGAAAGGGGGCGTTACGAGCAGTACTTC.

The J gene is TRBJ2-3, the V gene TRBV15; TRBD2 matches 7 bases. The CDR3 length is 16 residues. Losses at the gene ends were 0 bases for V and 5 bases for J; bases not matched to a gene: 8. In germline, CDR1 is LNHNV, CDR2 YYDKDF (reference sequence). The CDR3 reads CATSREAGRGRDTQYF. CDR3 nucleotide sequence: TGTGCCACCAGCAGAGAGGCGGGGCGGGGGAGAGATACGCAGTATTTT.

The rearrangement uses TRBV29-1 and TRBJ2-2; D might be TRBD2 (6 bases). V lost 7 bases and J 3 bases, leaving 9 bases between the germline ends. CDR1 is SQVTM and CDR2 is ANQGSEA in the germline V gene. CDR3 length: 12 amino acids. CDR3 residues: CSAPGDTGELFF. The CDR3 bases are TGCAGCGCTCCGGGGGACACCGGGGAGCTGTTTTTT.

The chain has TRBV5-6 and TRBJ1-2, with TRBD1 matching 9 bases. In germline, CDR1 is SGHDT, CDR2 YYEEEE. After removal of 4 bases from V and 0 bases from J, the junction contained 10 bases not matched to a gene. The CDR3 sequence is 17 residues long. DNA of the CDR3: TGTGCCAGCAGCCCTCGGGACAGGGCCACAACTAACTATGGCTACACCTTC. This translates into CASSPRDRATTNYGYTF.

This chain joins TRBV11-2 and TRBJ2-1; D is perhaps TRBD2 (6 bases). The CDR3 has 17 amino acids. Trimming pared 1 base from V and 3 bases from J, leaving 16 bases between. Germline V CDR1 and CDR2: SGHAT, FQNNGV. This CDR3 is CASSLGTRGFLYNEQFF. As DNA, the CDR3 is TGTGCCAGCAGCTTAGGGACACGGGGGTTTCTCTACAATGAGCAGTTCTTC.

This chain connects TRBV5-4 to TRBJ2-2, with TRBD1 as a possible D gene (5 bases). CDR3 size: 14 residues. V was shortened by 1 base and J by 4 bases, with 8 bases between the two germline ends. Germline CDR1 is SGHNT and CDR2 is YYREEE (reference sequence). This CDR3 is CASSLRGITGELFF. In DNA, the CDR3 is TGTGCCAGCAGCTTGAGGGGAATCACCGGGGAGCTGTTTTTT.

This clone has only one observation. J is TRBJ2-7 and V is TRBV7-6; tentatively, D is TRBD2 (7 bases). The CDR3 extends over 16 amino acids. V shed 5 bases and J shed 1 base, with 18 bases lying between them. The germline V gene encodes CDR1 SGHVS and CDR2 FNYEAQ. In DNA, the CDR3 is TGTGCCAGCAGCCCGGGGGGCAGGGGAGGGTCCTACGAGCAGTACTTC. It translates to CASSPGGRGGSYEQYF.

The V and J genes are TRBV2 and TRBJ1-2; D remains unclear. The CDR3 runs to 13 residues. Deletions cut 6 bases from V and 5 bases from J, with 13 bases between. Germline values: CDR1 SNHLY, CDR2 FYNNEI. The CDR3 region has the DNA TGTGCCAGCAGCCGGCCGGACCAATATGGCTACACCTTC. This translates into CASSRPDQYGYTF.

The chain carries TRBV5-1 and TRBJ2-1; D gene uncertain. Trimming removed 10 bases at V and 2 bases at J, with 13 bases between. CDR1 and CDR2 from the germline V gene are SGHRS and YFSETQ. The length of the CDR3 is 13 residues. Here the CDR3 reads CAPFYTAYNEQFF. The CDR3 nucleotides read TGCGCCCCGTTCTACACAGCCTACAATGAGCAGTTCTTC.

This clone was recorded a few times. Here the CDR3 DNA reads TGTGCCAGCAGCCCCCACTATACGCAGTATTTT. This sequence encodes CASSPHYTQYF. V usage is TRBV5-8 and J usage is TRBJ2-3; no reliable D call. This CDR3 is 11 amino acids long. V shed 4 bases and J shed 7 bases, with 7 bases lying between them. Germline-derived CDR1 and CDR2 are SGHTS and YDEGEE. The variable domain in full, completed from reference TRBV5-8 and TRBJ2-3, reads EAGVTQSPTHLIKTRGQQATLRCSPISGHTSVYWYQQALGLGLQFLLWYDEGEERNRGNFPPRFSGRQFPNYSSELNVNALELEDSALYLCASSPHYTQYFGPGTRLTVL.

The chain couples TRBV5-4 to TRBJ2-1; 11 bases align to TRBD2. The length of the CDR3 is 16 residues. V shed 3 bases and J 6 bases; nucleotides not matched to a gene: 8. Germline-derived CDR1 and CDR2 are SGHNT and YYREEE (reference sequence). The CDR3 here is CASSSSSGGPFNEQFF. The CDR3 nucleotides read TGTGCCAGCAGCTCATCTAGCGGGGGGCCTTTCAATGAGCAGTTCTTC.

This rearrangement joins TRBV18 to TRBJ1-3; a possible D gene is TRBD1 (6 bases). Germline V gene sequence: CDR1 KGHSH, CDR2 LQKENI. Between the trimmed V and J ends, which lost 6 bases and 4 bases, there was a span of 7 bases. The CDR3 has 12 residues. CDR3 bases: TGTGCCAGCTCGGACAGCGGAAACACCATATATTTT. It yields the protein CASSDSGNTIYF.

This clone was observed once. The CDR3, as DNA: TGTGCCAGCGAGACTAGCGGGGGCAATGAGCAGTTCTTC. Amino acids: CASETSGGNEQFF. The chain has TRBV6-1 and TRBJ2-1, with 12 bases matching TRBD2. Germline V gene data show CDR1 as MNHNS and CDR2 as SASEGT. J gave up 6 bases and V 8 bases, and 2 bases lay outside the gene matches. The CDR3 has 13 amino acids.

V and J are TRBV29-1 and TRBJ2-3, with D unclear. Germline lookup yields CDR1 SQVTM and CDR2 ANQGSEA. Trimming took off 4 bases at V and 6 bases at J, with 5 bases between the two ends. The CDR3 runs 10 residues. The CDR3 region has the DNA TGCAGCGTTGTACGTGATACGCAGTATTTT. Protein sequence: CSVVRDTQYF.

The CDR3 protein is CASSPGTNNSPLHF. CDR3 coding DNA: TGTGCCAGCAGCCCAGGGACAAATAATTCACCCCTCCACTTT. The chain joins TRBV4-2 to TRBJ1-6, with D possibly matching TRBD1 (6 bases). CDR3 length: 14 amino acids. Germline values: CDR1 LGHNA, CDR2 YNFKEQ. Between the trimmed V and J ends, which lost 4 bases and 5 bases, there was a span of 9 bases.

This sequence joins TRBV29-1 and TRBJ1-1; D gene ambiguous. V was trimmed by 1 base and J by 7 bases, leaving 7 bases between them. Germline lookup yields CDR1 SQVTM and CDR2 ANQGSEA. The CDR3 spans 11 residues. CDR3 sequence (DNA): TGCAGCGTTGAAGGTAGCGGTGAAGCTTTCTTT. Translated: CSVEGSGEAFF.

This clone was recorded only once. The chain carries TRBV19 and TRBJ1-1; D perhaps matches TRBD1 (5 bases). The CDR3 is 14 residues long. The ends were cut back, 6 bases at V and 0 bases at J, with 11 bases in the middle. The germline CDR1 and CDR2 sequences are LNHDA and SQIVND (reference sequence). The CDR3 DNA reads TGTGCCAGTAGAGTGTGGGGGATGAACACTGAAGCTTTCTTT. Its translation: CASRVWGMNTEAFF.

The chain carries TRBV5-1 and TRBJ2-1; 7 nucleotides align to TRBD2. Germline V lookup: CDR1 SGHRS, CDR2 YFSETQ. V dropped 7 bases and J dropped 4; count of bases not matched to a gene: 8. This CDR3 is 14 amino acids long. CDR3 nucleotides: TGCGCCAGCTATACGGGAGGATCATACAATGAGCAGTTCTTC. The encoded protein is CASYTGGSYNEQFF. The full variable domain, its missing parts supplied by reference TRBV5-1 and TRBJ2-1, is KAGVTQTPRYLIKTRGQQVTLSCSPISGHRSVSWYQQTPGQGLQFLFEYFSETQRNKGNFPGRFSGRQFSNSRSEMNVSTLELGDSALYLCASYTGGSYNEQFFGPGTRLTVL.

Concerning this clone: Mismatch with germline at one junction end may stem from a read error. The genes are TRBV7-8 and TRBJ2-7; 7 nucleotides line up with TRBD2. Germline lookup yields CDR1 SGHVS and CDR2 FQNEAQ. CDR3 size: 16 residues. CDR3 in DNA: TGTGTCAGCAGCTTAGCCTTGAGCGGGGCGGACTACGAGCAGTACTTC. Amino acids: CVSSLALSGADYEQYF.

In its sample, this clone was seen once. V usage is TRBV9 and J usage is TRBJ2-1; 13 nucleotides match TRBD2. The CDR3 covers 18 residues. V shed 4 bases and J 9 bases; nucleotides not matched to a gene: 16. Per the germline V gene, CDR1 is SGDLS and CDR2 is YYNGEE. DNA of the CDR3: TGTGCCAGCAGCTTGGCACCCGGGACTAGCGGGACGGGTGGTGAGCAGTTCTTC. Its protein is CASSLAPGTSGTGGEQFF.

This CDR3 is CASSFAAGTHEQYF. The CDR3 nucleotides are TGTGCCAGCAGCTTTGCGGCAGGGACCCACGAGCAGTACTTC. The V and J genes are TRBV5-6 and TRBJ2-7; TRBD1 or TRBD2 may be the D gene (5 bases each). The CDR3 consists of 14 residues. Trimming left V 2 bases short and J 5 bases short, with 14 bases between. Germline V gene lookup returns CDR1 SGHDT and CDR2 YYEEEE.

The gene calls are TRBV5-4 and TRBJ1-2, with D uncertain. In germline, CDR1 is SGHNT, CDR2 YYREEE (reference sequence). V lost 0 bases, J lost 5 bases, and 14 bases lay in between. There are 15 residues in the CDR3. CDR3 nucleotide sequence: TGTGCCAGCAGCTTGGCCAATGGAGTCAATTATGGCTACACCTTC. Protein product: CASSLANGVNYGYTF.

V and J are TRBV7-8 and TRBJ1-5; 9 bases are a match to TRBD1. Germline V gene data show CDR1 as SGHVS and CDR2 as FQNEAQ. The length of the CDR3 is 16 residues. The V gene end was trimmed by 1 base and the J gene end by 6 bases; junction bases not matched to a gene: 7. Written as DNA, the CDR3 is TGTGCCAGCAGCTTAGAGACAGGGGGTATGGGTCAGCCCCAGCATTTT. The encoded protein is CASSLETGGMGQPQHF.

This clone has just a few counts. The V call is TRBV4-3, the J call TRBJ2-7, with D unresolved. The CDR3 has 14 amino acids. Trimming removed 0 bases at V and 4 bases at J, with 10 bases between. Germline V gene sequence: CDR1 LGHNA, CDR2 YSLEER. The CDR3 reads CASSQDALNYEQYF. CDR3 bases: TGCGCCAGCAGCCAAGATGCCCTAAATTACGAGCAGTACTTC.

This chain links TRBV7-2 with TRBJ2-5, with D uncertain. Trimming stripped 5 bases from V and 4 bases from J, with 5 bases between. CDR3 length equals 11 residues. Germline V gene lookup returns CDR1 SGHTA and CDR2 FQGNSA. The DNA for the CDR3 is TGTGCCAGCAGCAACCGAGAGACCCAGTACTTC. This codes for CASSNRETQYF.

By share, this clone counts as medium-sized. The genes are TRBV7-2 and TRBJ2-3, with TRBD2 matching over 10 bases. Germline V CDR1 and CDR2: SGHTA, FQGNSA. With V trimmed by 1 base and J by 4 bases, 2 bases remained unmatched. CDR3 length equals 15 residues. CDR3 residues: CASSLGLAGADTQYF. The CDR3 DNA follows: TGTGCCAGCAGCTTAGGTCTAGCGGGAGCAGATACGCAGTATTTT.